The TCR beta chain under discussion was sequenced for a study of cytomegalovirus exposure and HLA in healthy donors. The CDR3 totals 13 residues. In germline, CDR1 is KGHSH, CDR2 LQKENI. The V gene lost 5 bases and the J gene lost 1 base, with 8 bases spanning the gap. Generated by immunoSEQ multiplex PCR, the TCRdb table keeps only in-frame clones and is missing some. This repertoire shows tens of thousands of clones, just under 85% found once; its top ten account for 3%. Study-level points and caveats: It was reported that the classifier diagnosed cytomegalovirus status with high specificity and sensitivity in both the original and validation cohorts. The study listed roughly 160 cytomegalovirus-associated TCR beta chains.

This clone came up a few times. Its antigen remains unidentified. The genes are TRBV18 and TRBJ1-1; no reliable D call. This sequence originates from a man aged 30 to 45 in good health and CMV-seronegative. The sample consisted of PBMCs. The CDR3 loop reads CASSDQANTEAFF. For the CDR3, the DNA is TGTGCCAGCTCAGATCAGGCGAACACTGAAGCTTTCTTT.